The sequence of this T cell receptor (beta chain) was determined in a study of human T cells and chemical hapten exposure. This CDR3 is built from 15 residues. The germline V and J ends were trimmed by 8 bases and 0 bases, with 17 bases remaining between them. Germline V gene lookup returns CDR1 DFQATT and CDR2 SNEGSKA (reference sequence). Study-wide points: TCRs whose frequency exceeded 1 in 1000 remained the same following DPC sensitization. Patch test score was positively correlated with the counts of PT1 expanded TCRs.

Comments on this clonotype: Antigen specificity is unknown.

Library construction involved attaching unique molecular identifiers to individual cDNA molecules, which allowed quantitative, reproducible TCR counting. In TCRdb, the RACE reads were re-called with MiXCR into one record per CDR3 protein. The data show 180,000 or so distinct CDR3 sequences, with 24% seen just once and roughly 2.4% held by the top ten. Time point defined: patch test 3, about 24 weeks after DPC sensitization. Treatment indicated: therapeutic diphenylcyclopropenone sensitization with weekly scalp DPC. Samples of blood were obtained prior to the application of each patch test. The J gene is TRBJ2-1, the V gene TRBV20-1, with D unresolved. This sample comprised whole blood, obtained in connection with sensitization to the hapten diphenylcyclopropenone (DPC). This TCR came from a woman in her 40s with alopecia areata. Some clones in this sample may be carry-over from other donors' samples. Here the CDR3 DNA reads TGCAGTACCCAGAACTGGCTTAGCTCCTACAATGAGCAGTTCTTC. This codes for CSTQNWLSSYNEQFF.